Sequencing of this T cell receptor beta chain was carried out in a study of beta chain features in type 1 diabetes. Study information: All samples combined gave 95 million to 130 million sorted cells for examination.

The germline V gene has CDR1 LNHNV and CDR2 YYDKDF (reference sequence). Trimming stripped 5 bases from V and 11 bases from J, with 21 bases between. This CDR3 has 14 residues. Expressed TCRB transcripts were sequenced because the entire RNA isolate underwent reverse transcription. TCRdb keeps only in-frame clones here, not all; method: immunoSEQ multiplex PCR. The sample gives fewer than 900,000 clones, roughly a sixth of which show up once; 0.02% to 0.025% is in the top ten. Study-wide results and limits: For patients, the naive, central memory and Treg TCRB repertoires appeared more alike than for healthy donors. The study found moderately but significantly shorter TCRB CDR3s in all four CD4+ subsets of Type 1 diabetes patients.

This clone was counted only a few times. Its antigen is unidentified. Sequencing used naive CD4+ T cells from blood. V is TRBV15 and J is TRBJ1-1, with D possibly matching TRBD1 (5 bases). This TCR was sampled from a woman aged 18-29 years in good health. The CDR3 region is CATSGIGEEGTAFF. The CDR3 region has the DNA TGTGCCACCAGCGGGATTGGGGAGGAGGGGACGGCTTTCTTT. The full variable domain, completed using reference TRBV15 and TRBJ1-1, is DAMVIQNPRYQVTQFGKPVTLSCSQTLNHNVMYWYQQKSSQAPKLLFHYYDKDFNNEADTPDNFQSRRPNTSFCFLDIRSPGLGDTAMYLCATSGIGEEGTAFFGQGTRLTVV.